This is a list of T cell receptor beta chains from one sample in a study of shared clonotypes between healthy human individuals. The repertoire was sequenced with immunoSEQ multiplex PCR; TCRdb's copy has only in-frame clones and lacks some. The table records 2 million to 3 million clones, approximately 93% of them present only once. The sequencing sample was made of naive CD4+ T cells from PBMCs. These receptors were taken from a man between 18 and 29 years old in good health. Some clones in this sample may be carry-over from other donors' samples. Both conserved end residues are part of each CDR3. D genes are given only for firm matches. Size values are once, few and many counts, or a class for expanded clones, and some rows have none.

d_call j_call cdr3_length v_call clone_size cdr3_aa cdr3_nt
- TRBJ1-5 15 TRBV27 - CASSLAGGKDQPQHF TGTGCCAGCAGTCTAGCGGGGGGAAAGGATCAGCCCCAGCATTTT
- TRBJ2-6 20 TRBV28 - CASSSPRLRSPLSGANVLTF TGTGCCAGCAGTTCCCCCCGCCTCCGGAGCCCTCTCTCTGGGGCCAACGTCCTGACTTTC
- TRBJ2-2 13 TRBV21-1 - CASSTRLAGELFF TGTGCCAGCAGCACCCGACTGGCGGGGGAGCTGTTTTTT
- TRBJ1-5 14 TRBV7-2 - CASSLAGPNQPQHF TGTGCCAGCAGCCTTGCAGGGCCCAATCAGCCCCAGCATTTT
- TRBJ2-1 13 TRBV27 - CASSLNRYNEQFF TGTGCCAGCAGTTTAAATCGATACAATGAGCAGTTCTTC
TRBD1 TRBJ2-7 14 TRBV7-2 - CASSPGTGTYEQYF TGTGCCAGCAGCCCCGGGACAGGGACTTACGAGCAGTACTTC
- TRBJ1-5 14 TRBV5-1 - CASSLGPSNQPQHF TGCGCCAGCAGCTTGGGTCCTAGCAATCAGCCCCAGCATTTT
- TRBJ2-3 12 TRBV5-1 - CASSLEAETQYF TGCGCCAGCAGCTTGGAAGCGGAGACGCAGTATTTT
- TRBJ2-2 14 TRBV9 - CASSLEGRTGELFF TGTGCCAGCAGCCTAGAGGGGAGAACCGGGGAGCTGTTTTTT
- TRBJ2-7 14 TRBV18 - CASSPLSGGGEQYF TGTGCCAGCTCACCACTGTCAGGGGGAGGGGAGCAGTACTTC
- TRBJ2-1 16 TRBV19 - CASSILAVHIPHEQFF TGTGCCAGTAGTATTTTAGCGGTACACATCCCCCATGAGCAGTTCTTC
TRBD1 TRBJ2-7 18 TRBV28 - CASSLRDRVGESSYEQYF TGTGCCAGCAGTCTCCGGGACAGGGTAGGGGAGAGCTCCTACGAGCAGTACTTC
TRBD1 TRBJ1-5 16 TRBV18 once CASSAPGQGGNQPQHF TGTGCCAGCTCAGCCCCGGGACAGGGGGGCAATCAGCCCCAGCATTTT
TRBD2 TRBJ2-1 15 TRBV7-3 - CASSPGLAVYNEQFF TGTGCCAGCAGCCCCGGACTAGCGGTATACAATGAGCAGTTCTTC
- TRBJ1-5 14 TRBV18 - CASSPPGAGQPQHF TGTGCCAGCTCACCACCGGGGGCAGGGCAGCCCCAGCATTTT
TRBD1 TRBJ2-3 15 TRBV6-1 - CASTMGTARTDTQYF TGTGCCAGCACTATGGGGACAGCCCGCACAGATACGCAGTATTTT
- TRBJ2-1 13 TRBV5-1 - CASSYSLSDEQFF TGCGCCAGCAGCTATTCGTTGAGCGATGAGCAGTTCTTC
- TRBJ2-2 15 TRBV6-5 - CASIFSHRDTGELFF TGTGCCAGCATTTTCTCTCACCGGGACACCGGGGAGCTGTTTTTT
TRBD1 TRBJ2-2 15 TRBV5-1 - CASNRGNTNTGELFF TGCGCCAGCAACAGGGGAAATACGAACACCGGGGAGCTGTTTTTT
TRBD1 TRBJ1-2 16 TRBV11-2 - CASSERTGGGNYGYTF TGTGCCAGCAGCGAACGGACAGGGGGCGGTAACTATGGCTACACCTTC
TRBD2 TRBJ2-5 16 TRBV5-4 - CASSLGAGGYQETQYF TGTGCCAGCAGCTTGGGAGCGGGAGGGTACCAAGAGACCCAGTACTTC
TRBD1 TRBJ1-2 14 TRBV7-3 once CASSKGQGMGGYTF TGTGCCAGCAGCAAGGGACAGGGGATGGGAGGCTACACCTTC
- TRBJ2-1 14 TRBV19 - CASSIGWIKNEQFF TGTGCCAGTAGTATAGGGTGGATAAAAAATGAGCAGTTCTTC
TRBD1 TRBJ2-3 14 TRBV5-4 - CASSGTGSTDTQYF TGTGCCAGCAGCGGGACAGGGTCCACAGATACGCAGTATTTT
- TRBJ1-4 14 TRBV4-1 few CASSQSPGDEKLFF TGCGCCAGCAGCCAATCCCCAGGGGACGAAAAACTGTTTTTT
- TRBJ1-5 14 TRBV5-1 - CASMQITSNQPQHF TGCGCCAGCATGCAAATTACTAGCAATCAGCCCCAGCATTTT
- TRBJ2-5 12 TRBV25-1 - CASCDFWETQYF TGTGCCAGCTGTGACTTCTGGGAGACCCAGTACTTC
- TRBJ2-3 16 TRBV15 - CATSRHHRQGTDTQYF TGTGCCACCAGCAGACACCATCGACAGGGCACAGATACGCAGTATTTT
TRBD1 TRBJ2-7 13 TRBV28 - CASSPGQNYEQYF TGTGCCAGCAGTCCGGGACAGAACTACGAGCAGTACTTC
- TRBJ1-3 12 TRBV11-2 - CASSLQEDVIYF TGTGCCAGCAGCTTACAGGAGGACGTAATATATTTT
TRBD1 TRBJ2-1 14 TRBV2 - CASSEQGADNEQFF TGTGCCAGCAGTGAACAGGGGGCGGACAATGAGCAGTTCTTC
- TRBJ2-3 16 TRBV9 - CASSVAGSQGTDTQYF TGTGCCAGCAGCGTAGCCGGGAGCCAAGGCACAGATACGCAGTATTTT
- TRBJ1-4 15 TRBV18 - CASSPSGARGEKLFF TGTGCCAGCTCACCGTCGGGTGCCAGAGGGGAAAAACTGTTTTTT
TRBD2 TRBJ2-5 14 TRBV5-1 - CASSASGSQETQYF TGCGCCAGCAGCGCTAGCGGGAGCCAAGAGACCCAGTACTTC
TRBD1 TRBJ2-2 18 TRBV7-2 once CASSLVGTGVTNTGELFF TGTGCCAGCAGCTTAGTAGGGACAGGGGTAACGAACACCGGGGAGCTGTTTTTT
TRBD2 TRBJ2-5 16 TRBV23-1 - CASWVQAGGAGETQYF TGCGCCAGCTGGGTTCAGGCGGGGGGCGCGGGAGAGACCCAGTACTTC
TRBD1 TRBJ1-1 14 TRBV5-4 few CASSLGTGETEAFF TGTGCCAGCAGCTTGGGGACAGGGGAAACTGAAGCTTTCTTT
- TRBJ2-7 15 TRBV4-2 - CASSQDTGHSYEQYF TGTGCCAGCAGCCAAGATACGGGCCACAGCTACGAGCAGTACTTC
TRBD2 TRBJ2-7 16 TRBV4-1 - CASSQPSGKESYEQYF TGCGCCAGCAGCCAACCTAGCGGGAAGGAGTCCTACGAGCAGTACTTC
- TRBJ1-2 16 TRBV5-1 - CASSLLDGVIRSGYTF TGCGCCAGCAGCTTGTTAGATGGGGTTATCCGGAGTGGCTACACCTTC